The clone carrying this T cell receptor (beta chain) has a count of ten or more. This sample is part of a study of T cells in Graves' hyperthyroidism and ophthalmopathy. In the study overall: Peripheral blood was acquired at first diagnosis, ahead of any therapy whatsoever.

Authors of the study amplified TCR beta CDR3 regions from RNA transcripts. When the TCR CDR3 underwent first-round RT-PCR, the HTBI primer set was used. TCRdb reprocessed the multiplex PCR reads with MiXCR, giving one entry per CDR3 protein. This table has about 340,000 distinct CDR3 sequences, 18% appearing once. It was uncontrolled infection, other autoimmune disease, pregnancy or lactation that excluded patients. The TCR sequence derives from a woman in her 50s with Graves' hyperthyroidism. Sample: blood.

Here the CDR3 reads CASSLFGGRNYEQYF. The CDR3 nucleotides are TGTGCCAGCAGTTTATTCGGCGGGAGAAATTACGAGCAGTACTTC. V is TRBV28 and J is TRBJ2-7; 7 bases map to TRBD2. Germline loops: CDR1 MDHEN, CDR2 SYDVKM. This CDR3 is 15 amino acids long. Trimming cost V 1 base and J 4 bases; bases outside gene matches: 7.